These 17 T cell receptor beta chains were all obtained from the same sample, sequenced in a study of radiotherapy plus CTLA-4 blockade in lung cancer. Here immunoSEQ multiplex PCR was the method, and the copy in TCRdb shows in-frame clones only, minus some. In the table there are roughly 120,000 clones, 78% of which are singletons. Sequenced material: peripheral blood, taken from a patient treated with radiotherapy plus ipilimumab. Receptors originate from a human donor with non-small cell lung cancer who had a partial response to radiotherapy plus ipilimumab.

The chain combines TRBV11-2 with TRBJ2-7, with D hard to call. The CDR3 consists of 14 residues. With 5 bases removed from V and 0 bases from J, the gap between germline ends came to 11 bases. Germline loops: CDR1 SGHAT, CDR2 FQNNGV. Written as DNA, the CDR3 is TGTGCCAGCAGCGGTAGCCTAAGCTCCTACGAGCAGTACTTC. Its translation: CASSGSLSSYEQYF.

The rearrangement uses TRBV7-6 and TRBJ1-1; D uncertain. This CDR3 comprises 12 residues. The V gene lost 5 bases and the J gene lost 3 bases, with 7 bases spanning the gap. Germline V gene sequence: CDR1 SGHVS, CDR2 FNYEAQ. The CDR3 DNA follows: TGTGCCAGCAGCCCCTTAGACACTGAAGCTTTCTTT. This translates into CASSPLDTEAFF.

The J gene is TRBJ1-4, the V gene TRBV30, with D uncertain. The germline gives CDR1 GTSNPN, CDR2 SVGIG (reference sequence). There are 12 residues in the CDR3. V was shortened by 4 bases and J by 6 bases, with 9 bases between the two germline ends. The CDR3 here is CAWKPTYEKLFF. The CDR3 coding sequence is TGTGCCTGGAAGCCTACTTATGAAAAACTGTTTTTT.

The sample holds one count of this clone. This sequence joins TRBV6-1 and TRBJ1-6, with D uncertain. V lost 6 bases to trimming and J lost 0 bases, with 6 bases between them. The germline V gene has CDR1 MNHNS and CDR2 SASEGT. This CDR3 contains 14 residues. This CDR3 reads CASRKSSYNSPLHF. The CDR3 DNA sequence: TGTGCCAGCAGAAAGAGCTCCTATAATTCACCCCTCCACTTT.

This chain uses TRBV27 with TRBJ1-4; 7 bases are a match to TRBD1. Germline V gene lookup returns CDR1 MNHEY and CDR2 SMNVEV (reference sequence). With V trimmed by 0 bases and J by 0 bases, 19 bases remained unmatched. The CDR3 covers 22 residues. CDR3 DNA: TGTGCCAGCAGTTTATCCCCCGGTAGGGGGCCCGAATCCCCTGCAACTAATGAAAAACTGTTTTTT. Residues: CASSLSPGRGPESPATNEKLFF.

The V call is TRBV30, the J call TRBJ1-2; 12 positions agree with TRBD1. From germline, CDR1 is GTSNPN and CDR2 SVGIG (reference sequence). V dropped 4 bases and J dropped 6; count of bases not matched to a gene: 12. The length of the CDR3 is 16 residues. CDR3: CAWKGTGGAGANGYTF. The CDR3 DNA reads as TGTGCCTGGAAGGGGACAGGGGGCGCGGGGGCGAATGGCTACACCTTC.

The gene calls are TRBV5-5 and TRBJ1-5; D call uncertain. Germline CDR1 reads SGHKS; CDR2 reads YYEKEE (reference sequence). The CDR3 is made up of 13 amino acids. Trimming took 0 bases from V and 9 from J, leaving 10 bases between them. As DNA, the CDR3 is TGTGCCAGCAGCTTGGGTGGGAGTCTGCCCCAGCATTTT. Its translation: CASSLGGSLPQHF. The full variable domain, its missing parts supplied by reference TRBV5-5 and TRBJ1-5, is DAGVTQSPTHLIKTRGQQVTLRCSPISGHKSVSWYQQVLGQGPQFIFQYYEKEERGRGNFPDRFSARQFPNYSSELNVNALLLGDSALYLCASSLGGSLPQHFGDGTRLSIL.

The V call is TRBV20-1, the J call TRBJ1-2; the D is unclear. CDR3 length: 11 amino acids. Germline CDR1 reads DFQATT; CDR2 reads SNEGSKA (reference sequence). The germline V and J ends were trimmed by 3 bases and 5 bases, with 7 bases remaining between them. The CDR3: CSARQDYGYTF. For the CDR3, the DNA is TGCAGTGCTAGGCAGGATTATGGCTACACCTTC.

V is TRBV28 and J is TRBJ2-1, with TRBD1 as a possible D gene (5 bases). The ends were cut back, 4 bases at V and 6 bases at J, with 7 bases in the middle. Germline CDR1 reads MDHEN; CDR2 reads SYDVKM. The CDR3 contains 12 residues. CDR3 region: CASSSGRNEQFF. Written as DNA, the CDR3 is TGTGCCAGCAGTTCAGGGCGCAATGAGCAGTTCTTC.

The sample holds a few counts of this clone. The chain has TRBV19 and TRBJ1-1; D is perhaps TRBD1 (5 bases). Germline V gene sequence: CDR1 LNHDA, CDR2 SQIVND (reference sequence). This CDR3 is 15 amino acids long. Trimming took 6 bases from V and 0 from J, leaving 14 bases between them. DNA for the CDR3: TGTGCCAGTAGACCGGGGGAGTGGGTGAACACTGAAGCTTTCTTT. Residues: CASRPGEWVNTEAFF.

The rearrangement links TRBV5-1 to TRBJ1-1, with 8 bases lining up with TRBD1. There are 15 residues in the CDR3. V was pared by 3 bases and J by 4 bases, with 8 bases of the junction left unmatched. The germline CDR1 and CDR2 sequences are SGHRS and YFSETQ. The CDR3 protein is CASSSSGGAGTEAFF. CDR3 DNA: TGCGCCAGCAGCTCCTCAGGGGGCGCAGGCACTGAAGCTTTCTTT.

This clone came up a few times. The chain recombines TRBV5-4 with TRBJ2-6; no reliable D call. The CDR3 has 16 residues. Trimming pared 4 bases from V and 2 bases from J, leaving 13 bases between. Germline V gene lookup returns CDR1 SGHNT and CDR2 YYREEE (reference sequence). CDR3 sequence reads: CASSQEEGAGANVLTF. CDR3 sequence (DNA): TGTGCCAGCAGCCAAGAGGAAGGAGCTGGGGCCAACGTCCTGACTTTC.

This chain uses TRBV6-6 with TRBJ2-3; unclear D gene. The V gene's germline CDR1 is MNHNY and CDR2 SVGAGI (reference sequence). V dropped 0 bases and J dropped 2 bases, with 6 bases sitting between them. The CDR3 is 14 amino acids. DNA of the CDR3: TGTGCCAGCAGTTACTCGGCCCTCACAGATACGCAGTATTTT. This codes for CASSYSALTDTQYF.

This chain's CDR3 is CASRAGISGNTIYF. The CDR3 DNA sequence: TGTGCCAGCAGAGCGGGCATCTCTGGAAACACCATATATTTT. The chain has TRBV6-5 and TRBJ1-3; no definite D call. The V and J ends lost 6 bases and 0 bases respectively, with 9 bases between them. CDR3 size: 14 residues. Germline values: CDR1 MNHEY, CDR2 SVGAGI.

The chain combines TRBV19 with TRBJ2-6, with TRBD2 matching over 13 bases. The CDR3 runs to 20 residues. Germline trimming cut 9 bases from V and 3 bases from J; bases unmatched to any gene: 17. The germline gives CDR1 LNHDA, CDR2 SQIVND (reference sequence). This CDR3 is CASTQGRTSGRIIGANVLTF. DNA of the CDR3: TGTGCCAGCACACAGGGGAGGACTAGCGGGAGAATTATTGGGGCCAACGTCCTGACTTTC.

The genes are TRBV7-9 and TRBJ1-5; 10 bases map to TRBD1. The CDR3 sequence is 14 residues long. Germline assignment: CDR1 SEHNR and CDR2 FQNEAQ (reference sequence). V dropped 5 bases and J dropped 7; count of bases not matched to a gene: 5. Here the CDR3 DNA reads TGTGCCAGCAGCCGACAGGGGGCAGGACAGCCCCAGCATTTT. It is translated as CASSRQGAGQPQHF.

The chain has TRBV4-3 and TRBJ1-1; 11 positions match TRBD1. This CDR3 has 16 amino acids. V was clipped by 1 base and J by 10 bases; unmatched bases: 11. Germline V gene lookup returns CDR1 LGHNA and CDR2 YSLEER. CDR3 protein: CASSQAWTGGASGAFF. CDR3 nucleotide sequence: TGCGCCAGCAGCCAAGCCTGGACAGGGGGCGCATCAGGAGCTTTCTTT.